A selection of T cell receptor beta chains follows, all from one sample in a study of identical twins. TCRdb re-called the 5' RACE reads through MiXCR, storing one row per CDR3 protein. The sample holds 350,000 to 450,000 distinct CDR3 sequences, about 18% seen once. Sequencing was performed on naive T cells sorted from blood. These TCRs come from a man in his forties or fifties in good health. Each CDR3 is given with its conserved first and last residue. D genes are given only for firm matches. Clone size, where shown, is once, few, many, or a class for clones that have expanded.

TRBV15,15,TRBJ2-1,.,TRBD2,TGTGCCACCAGCCTAGCGGGAGGTGCCTACAATGAGCAGTTCTTC,CATSLAGGAYNEQFF
TRBV20-1,17,TRBJ2-3,.,TRBD2,TGCAGTGCTAGAGATATTGCGGGGGGCACTAGCACAGATACGCAGTATTTT,CSARDIAGGTSTDTQYF
TRBV24-1,15,TRBJ2-7,.,TRBD2,TGTGCCACCAGTCCCGGGACTAGCACCACCTACGAGCAGTACTTC,CATSPGTSTTYEQYF
TRBV4-2,17,TRBJ2-1,.,TRBD1,TGTGCCAGCAGCCAAAAACCCGACAGGGGGCCGTACAATGAGCAGTTCTTC,CASSQKPDRGPYNEQFF
TRBV20-1,13,TRBJ2-7,few,.,TGCAGTGCGCCGACAGAGCTCTCCTACGAGCAGTACTTC,CSAPTELSYEQYF
TRBV7-2,15,TRBJ1-3,.,.,TGTGCCAGCAGCTTTACACCGTTCTCTGGAAACACCATATATTTT,CASSFTPFSGNTIYF
TRBV2,15,TRBJ2-7,.,TRBD1,TGTGCCAGCAGTGAAGAGGGACAGGGCCACTACGAGCAGTACTTC,CASSEEGQGHYEQYF
TRBV6-5,15,TRBJ2-1,few,.,TGTGCCAGCAGTTATAGAGAAGTCCGGTACGAAGAGCAGTTCTTC,CASSYREVRYEEQFF
TRBV7-8,14,TRBJ2-3,many,.,TGTGCCAGCAGCCGTAGCGGATTCACAGATACGCAGTATTTT,CASSRSGFTDTQYF
TRBV7-2,14,TRBJ1-4,.,TRBD1,TGTGCCAGCAGCTGGACAGGGGGGAATGAAAAACTGTTTTTT,CASSWTGGNEKLFF
TRBV7-2,16,TRBJ2-6,many,TRBD2,TGTGCCAGCAGCTCAGGGAGGGGCTCTGGGGCCAACGTCCTGACTTTC,CASSSGRGSGANVLTF
TRBV28,14,TRBJ2-2,few,.,TGTGCCAGCAGGCCCTCAGGGGAGACCGGGGAGCTGTTTTTT,CASRPSGETGELFF
TRBV4-3,17,TRBJ2-1,.,.,TGCGCCAGCAGCCATGCTTCCCTGAGTAGCGAGAACAATGAGCAGTTCTTC,CASSHASLSSENNEQFF
TRBV4-2,15,TRBJ2-1,once,TRBD1,TGTGCCAGCAGCCAGATTACAGGGGGATACAATGAGCAGTTCTTC,CASSQITGGYNEQFF
TRBV27,14,TRBJ2-7,.,.,TGTGCCAGCAGTTTATCGGTCAGGGGCGACGAGCAGTACTTC,CASSLSVRGDEQYF
TRBV9,15,TRBJ2-3,few,.,TGTGCCAGCAGCCCACGGACTCATAGCACAGATACGCAGTATTTT,CASSPRTHSTDTQYF
TRBV29-1,12,TRBJ2-7,few,.,TGCAGCGTTGTTGGGGGGTATTACGAGCAGTACTTC,CSVVGGYYEQYF
TRBV3-1,19,TRBJ2-3,.,.,TGTGCCAGCAGCCAAGGATTCCGGCAGGGGTGGGGACACACAGATACGCAGTATTTT,CASSQGFRQGWGHTDTQYF
TRBV30,13,TRBJ2-3,.,.,TGTGCCTGGAGTGTGAGAAGCCCAGATACGCAGTATTTT,CAWSVRSPDTQYF
TRBV25-1,16,TRBJ2-1,.,TRBD2,TGTGCCAGCAGTATGTCCTCTAGCGGGACCAGCGATGAGCAGTTCTTC,CASSMSSSGTSDEQFF
TRBV7-2,12,TRBJ1-2,few,.,TGTGCCAGCAGCTCGGGGATCTATGGCTACACCTTC,CASSSGIYGYTF
TRBV7-8,18,TRBJ2-5,once,TRBD2,TGTGCCAGCAGCTTAGCGCTCTTAGCGGGAGGCTCTCTAGAGACCCAGTACTTC,CASSLALLAGGSLETQYF
TRBV10-3,13,TRBJ2-5,many,.,TGTGCCATCAGTGACGGTAGGGGTGAGACCCAGTACTTC,CAISDGRGETQYF
TRBV27,13,TRBJ2-7,.,.,TGTGCCAGCAGTTTAGCGATCTCCTACGAGCAGTACTTC,CASSLAISYEQYF
TRBV5-1,14,TRBJ1-2,many,.,TGCGCCAGCAGCTTGGGCGGGCCGAGCTATGGCTACACCTTC,CASSLGGPSYGYTF
TRBV20-1,18,TRBJ2-3,few,.,TGCAGTGCTAAACAAGGAGCTGGTGGCGGAGCATTCTCAGATACGCAGTATTTT,CSAKQGAGGGAFSDTQYF
TRBV20-1,16,TRBJ2-7,.,TRBD2,TGCAGTGCGCTACGGAGCGGGAGGGCCTTTAGCTACGAGCAGTACTTC,CSALRSGRAFSYEQYF
TRBV20-1,13,TRBJ1-4,once,.,TGCAGTGCCACAAGAGTGATTGATGAAAAACTGTTTTTT,CSATRVIDEKLFF